This T cell receptor (beta chain) was sequenced during a study of CD4 T cells in relation to SARS-CoV-2 and coronaviruses. TCRdb keeps only in-frame clones here, not all; method: immunoSEQ multiplex PCR. The repertoire holds about 36,000 clones, roughly 80% seen once, with 5.5% to 7% in the top ten. A remark on this clone: Its cognate antigen is unknown.

The V and J ends lost 6 bases and 3 bases respectively, with 12 bases between them. This CDR3 region has 13 residues. This chain uses TRBV12-3 or TRBV12-4 with TRBJ2-7; D gene ambiguous. This sequence was found in an adult with COVID-19. The specimen sequenced was naive CD4+ T cells from PBMCs, cultured in vitro. As for subset: naive CD4+ T cells isolated by negative enrichment. Here the CDR3 reads CASSPGINYEQYF. Written as DNA, the CDR3 is TGTGCCAGCAGCCCCGGAATAAACTACGAGCAGTACTTC.